This T cell receptor (beta chain) was identified in a study of shared clonotypes between healthy human individuals. TCRdb keeps only in-frame clones here, not all; method: immunoSEQ multiplex PCR. The table has more than 900,000 clones, about 84% seen once. Germline assignment: CDR1 SEHNR and CDR2 FQNEAQ (reference sequence). The CDR3 has 13 amino acids. Deletions cut 2 bases from V and 8 bases from J, with 12 bases between. This clone was found a few times. The chain links TRBV7-9 to TRBJ1-2; D might be TRBD1 (6 bases). The sample taken for sequencing was memory CD4+ T cells from PBMCs. Subset in this sample: CD45RA-negative fraction. The TCR was taken from a man aged 18 to 29 in good health. Some clones in this sample may be carry-over from other donors' samples. CDR3 coding DNA: TGTGCCAGCAGCTTACTTGAGGGGGACGGCTACACCTTC. As protein: CASSLLEGDGYTF.